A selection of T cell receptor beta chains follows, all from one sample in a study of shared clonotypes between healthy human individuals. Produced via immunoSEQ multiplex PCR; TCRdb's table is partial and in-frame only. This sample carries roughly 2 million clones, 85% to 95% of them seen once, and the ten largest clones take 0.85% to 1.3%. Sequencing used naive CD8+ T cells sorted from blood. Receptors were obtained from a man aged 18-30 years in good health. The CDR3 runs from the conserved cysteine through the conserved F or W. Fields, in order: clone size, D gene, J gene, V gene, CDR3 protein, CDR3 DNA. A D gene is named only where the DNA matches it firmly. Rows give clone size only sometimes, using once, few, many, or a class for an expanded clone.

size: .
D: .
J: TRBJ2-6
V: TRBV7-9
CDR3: CASSSSSDSGANVLTF
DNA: TGTGCCAGCAGCTCTTCTTCAGACTCTGGGGCCAACGTCCTGACTTTC

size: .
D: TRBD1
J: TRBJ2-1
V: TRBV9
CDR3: CASSEHPGTANEQFF
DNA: TGTGCCAGCAGCGAGCACCCTGGGACAGCCAATGAGCAGTTCTTC

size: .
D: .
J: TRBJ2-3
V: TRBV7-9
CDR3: CASSLERSTDTQYF
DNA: TGTGCCAGCAGCTTAGAGAGGAGCACAGATACGCAGTATTTT

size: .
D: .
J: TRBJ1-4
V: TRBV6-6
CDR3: CASCYGTLKVF
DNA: TGTGCCAGCTGCTACGGGACACTAAAAGTTTTT

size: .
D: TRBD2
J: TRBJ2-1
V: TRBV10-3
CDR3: CAISGGSGGDYNEQFF
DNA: TGTGCCATCAGTGGAGGAAGCGGGGGGGATTACAATGAGCAGTTCTTC

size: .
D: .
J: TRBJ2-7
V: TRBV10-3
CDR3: CAISESDGPYEQYF
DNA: TGTGCCATCAGTGAGTCCGACGGACCCTACGAGCAGTACTTC

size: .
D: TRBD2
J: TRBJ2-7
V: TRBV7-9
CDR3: CASSPLTSGSRSYEQYF
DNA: TGTGCCAGCAGCCCACTGACTAGCGGGAGCCGATCCTACGAGCAGTACTTC

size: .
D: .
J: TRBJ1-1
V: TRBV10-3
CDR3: CAISESSLGARRYAFF
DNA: TGTGCCATCAGTGAGTCGAGCCTCGGGGCGCGAAGGTATGCTTTCTTT

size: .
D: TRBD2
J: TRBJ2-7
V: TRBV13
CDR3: CASSPGTSGNLYEQYF
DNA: TGTGCCAGCAGCCCCGGGACTAGCGGGAACCTCTACGAGCAGTACTTC

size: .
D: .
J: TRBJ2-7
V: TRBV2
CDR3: CASSEQRGYEQYF
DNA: TGTGCCAGCAGTGAACAACGGGGCTACGAGCAGTACTTC

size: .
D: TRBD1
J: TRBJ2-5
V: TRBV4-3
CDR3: CASSPGQGKDQETQYF
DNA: TGCGCCAGCAGCCCAGGACAGGGGAAGGACCAAGAGACCCAGTACTTC

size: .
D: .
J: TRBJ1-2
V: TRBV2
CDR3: CASSELGVGLGYGYTF
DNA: TGTGCCAGCAGTGAATTAGGCGTGGGCCTTGGTTATGGCTACACCTTC

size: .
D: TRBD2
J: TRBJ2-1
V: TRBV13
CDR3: CASSLSGDWFF
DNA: TGTGCCAGCAGCCTTAGCGGGGACTGGTTCTTC

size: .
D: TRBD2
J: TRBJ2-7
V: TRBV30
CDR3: CAWTSGTYEQYF
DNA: TGTGCCTGGACTAGCGGTACCTACGAGCAGTACTTC

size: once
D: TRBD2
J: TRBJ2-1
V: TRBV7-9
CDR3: CASSPVVAGGHNEQFF
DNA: TGTGCCAGCAGCCCAGTGGTGGCGGGGGGCCACAATGAGCAGTTCTTC

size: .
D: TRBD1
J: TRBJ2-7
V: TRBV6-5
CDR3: CASSPTGGTYEQYF
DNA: TGTGCCAGCAGTCCCACAGGGGGGACCTACGAGCAGTACTTC

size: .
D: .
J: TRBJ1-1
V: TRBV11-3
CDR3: CASSLGDDTGAFF
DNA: TGTGCCAGCAGCTTAGGGGACGACACTGGGGCTTTCTTT

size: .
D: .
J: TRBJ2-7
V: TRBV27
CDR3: CASSLVASTYEQYF
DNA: TGTGCCAGCAGTTTAGTGGCTAGCACCTACGAGCAGTACTTC

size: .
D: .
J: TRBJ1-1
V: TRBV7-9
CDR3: CASSSDMNTEAFF
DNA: TGTGCCAGCAGCTCAGATATGAACACTGAAGCTTTCTTT

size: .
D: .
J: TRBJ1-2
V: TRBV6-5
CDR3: CASSYSEEVANYGYTF
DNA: TGTGCCAGCAGTTACTCGGAGGAGGTCGCTAACTATGGCTACACCTTC

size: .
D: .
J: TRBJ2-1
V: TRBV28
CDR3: CASSPPTYNEQFF
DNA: TGTGCCAGCAGTCCCCCGACTTACAATGAGCAGTTCTTC

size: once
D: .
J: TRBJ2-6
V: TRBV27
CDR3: CASSLYRYGANVLTF
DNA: TGTGCCAGCAGTTTATATCGTTATGGGGCCAACGTCCTGACTTTC

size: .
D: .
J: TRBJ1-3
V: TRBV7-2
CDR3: CASSLGPGQGNTIYF
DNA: TGTGCCAGCAGCTTAGGACCAGGACAGGGAAACACCATATATTTT

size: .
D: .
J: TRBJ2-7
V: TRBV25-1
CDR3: CASSDGGKGEQYF
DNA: TGTGCCAGCAGTGACGGGGGAAAGGGCGAGCAGTACTTC

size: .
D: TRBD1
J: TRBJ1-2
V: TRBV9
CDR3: CASSGGGQGHYGYTF
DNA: TGTGCCAGCAGCGGAGGGGGACAGGGGCACTATGGCTACACCTTC

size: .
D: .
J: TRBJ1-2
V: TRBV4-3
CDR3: CASSQDSGLPSYGYTF
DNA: TGCGCCAGCAGCCAAGATAGCGGCCTCCCATCCTATGGCTACACCTTC

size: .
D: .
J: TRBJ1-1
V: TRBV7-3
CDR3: CASSLISGLNTEAFF
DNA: TGTGCCAGCAGCTTAATCTCAGGGTTGAACACTGAAGCTTTCTTT

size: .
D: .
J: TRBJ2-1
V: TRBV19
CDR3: CASSMDLEGNNEQFF
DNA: TGTGCCAGTAGTATGGATCTGGAGGGTAACAATGAGCAGTTCTTC

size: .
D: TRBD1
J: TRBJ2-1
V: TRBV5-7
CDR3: CASSVGDRGRGNEQFF
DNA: TGTGCCAGCAGCGTGGGGGACAGGGGACGTGGGAATGAGCAGTTCTTC

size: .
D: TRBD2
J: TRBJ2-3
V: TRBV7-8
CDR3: CASSQPLAGVIDTQYF
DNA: TGTGCCAGCAGCCAGCCCCTAGCGGGAGTCATAGATACGCAGTATTTT

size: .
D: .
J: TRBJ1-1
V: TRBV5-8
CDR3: CASRFATGNTEAFF
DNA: TGTGCCAGCAGGTTCGCGACGGGGAACACTGAAGCTTTCTTT

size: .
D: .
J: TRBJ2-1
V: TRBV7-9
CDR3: CASSLRGYSYNEQFF
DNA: TGTGCCAGCAGCTTACGGGGTTATTCTTACAATGAGCAGTTCTTC

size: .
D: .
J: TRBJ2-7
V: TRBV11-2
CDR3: CASSLDYGSYEQYF
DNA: TGTGCCAGCAGCTTGGACTATGGGTCCTACGAGCAGTACTTC

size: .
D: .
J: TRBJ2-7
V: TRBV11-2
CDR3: CASSFSYSYEQYF
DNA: TGTGCCAGCAGCTTCTCATACTCCTACGAGCAGTACTTC

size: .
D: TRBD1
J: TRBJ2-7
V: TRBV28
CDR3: CASAHRGIYEQYF
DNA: TGTGCCAGCGCGCACAGGGGCATTTACGAGCAGTACTTC

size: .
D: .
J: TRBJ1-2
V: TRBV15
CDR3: CATSRDLGQGHYGYTF
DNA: TGTGCCACCAGCAGAGATCTTGGTCAGGGACACTATGGCTACACCTTC

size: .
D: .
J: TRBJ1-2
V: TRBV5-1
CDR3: CASRFPGDYGYTF
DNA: TGCGCCAGCAGGTTTCCAGGGGACTATGGCTACACCTTC

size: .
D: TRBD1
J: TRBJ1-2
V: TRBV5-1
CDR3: CASSWDRRYGYTF
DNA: TGCGCCAGCAGCTGGGACAGGAGGTATGGCTACACCTTC

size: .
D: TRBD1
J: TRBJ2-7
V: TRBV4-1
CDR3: CASSQLLTGETYEQYF
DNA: TGCGCCAGCAGCCAGCTTTTGACAGGGGAGACCTACGAGCAGTACTTC

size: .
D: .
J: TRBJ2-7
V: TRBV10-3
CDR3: CAISESTEGEDYEQYF
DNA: TGTGCCATCAGTGAGTCGACTGAAGGTGAAGACTACGAGCAGTACTTC

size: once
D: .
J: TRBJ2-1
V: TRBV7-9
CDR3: CASSLESRDNEQFF
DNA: TGTGCCAGCAGCTTAGAATCACGGGACAATGAGCAGTTCTTC

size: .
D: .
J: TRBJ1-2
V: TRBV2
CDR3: CASSDSLSGENYGYTF
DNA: TGTGCCAGCAGTGATAGTCTTAGCGGGGAGAACTATGGCTACACCTTC

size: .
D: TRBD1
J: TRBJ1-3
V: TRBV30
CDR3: CAWSARKGTGRSGNTIYF
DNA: TGTGCCTGGAGTGCTCGTAAGGGGACAGGCCGCTCTGGAAACACCATATATTTT

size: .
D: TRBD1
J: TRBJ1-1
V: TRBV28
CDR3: CASSSSQGGTEAFF
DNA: TGTGCCAGCAGTTCCAGCCAGGGGGGAACTGAAGCTTTCTTT

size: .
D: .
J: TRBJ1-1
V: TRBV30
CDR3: CAWSGQGTEAFF
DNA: TGTGCCTGGAGTGGTCAGGGGACTGAAGCTTTCTTT

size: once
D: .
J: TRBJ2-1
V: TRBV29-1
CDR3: CSVEEGRNEQFF
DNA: TGCAGCGTTGAAGAGGGGCGGAATGAGCAGTTCTTC

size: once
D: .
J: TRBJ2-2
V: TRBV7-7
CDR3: CASSPEGSNTGELFF
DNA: TGTGCTAGCTCCCCCGAGGGCTCGAACACCGGGGAGCTGTTTTTT

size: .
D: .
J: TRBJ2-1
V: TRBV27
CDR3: CASSSETHNNEQFF
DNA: TGTGCCAGCAGTTCGGAGACTCACAACAATGAGCAGTTCTTC

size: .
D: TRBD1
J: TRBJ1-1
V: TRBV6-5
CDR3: CASSLDRATEAFF
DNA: TGTGCCAGCAGTTTGGACAGGGCGACTGAAGCTTTCTTT

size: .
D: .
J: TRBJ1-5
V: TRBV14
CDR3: CASSQDLDRQGSNQPQHF
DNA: TGTGCCAGCAGCCAAGATCTTGATAGGCAGGGTAGCAATCAGCCCCAGCATTTT

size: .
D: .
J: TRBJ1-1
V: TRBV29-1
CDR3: CSGGGGRGVYTEAFF
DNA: TGCAGCGGTGGCGGGGGGCGAGGCGTATACACTGAAGCTTTCTTT

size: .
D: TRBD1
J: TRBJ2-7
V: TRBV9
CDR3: CASSAGTGRYEQYF
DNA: TGTGCCAGCAGCGCCGGGACAGGGCGCTACGAGCAGTACTTC

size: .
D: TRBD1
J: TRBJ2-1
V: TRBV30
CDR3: CAGQWTGKNEQFF
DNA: TGTGCCGGCCAATGGACAGGGAAGAATGAGCAGTTCTTC

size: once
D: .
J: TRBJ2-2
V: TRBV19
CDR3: CASRTIGELFF
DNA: TGTGCCAGTCGGACCATCGGGGAGCTGTTTTTT